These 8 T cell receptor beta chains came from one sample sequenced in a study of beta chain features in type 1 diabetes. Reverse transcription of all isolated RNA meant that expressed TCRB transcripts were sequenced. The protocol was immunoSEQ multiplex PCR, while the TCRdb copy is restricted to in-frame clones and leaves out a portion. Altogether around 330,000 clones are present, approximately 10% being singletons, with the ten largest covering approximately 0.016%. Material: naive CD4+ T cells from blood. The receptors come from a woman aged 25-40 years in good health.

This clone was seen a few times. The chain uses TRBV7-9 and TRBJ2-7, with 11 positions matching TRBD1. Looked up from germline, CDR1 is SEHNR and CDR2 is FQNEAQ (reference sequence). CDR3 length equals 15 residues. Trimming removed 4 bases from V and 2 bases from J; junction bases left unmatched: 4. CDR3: CASSSDRGRTYEQYF. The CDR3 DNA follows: TGTGCCAGCAGCTCGGACAGGGGGCGCACCTACGAGCAGTACTTC.

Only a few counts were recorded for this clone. CDR3 nucleotide sequence: TGTGCCAGCTCACCACCACCCCGCGGGACCGGGGAGCTGTTTTTT. Protein: CASSPPPRGTGELFF. V gene TRBV18 combines with J gene TRBJ2-2; D perhaps matches TRBD2 (5 bases). The germline V gene has CDR1 KGHSH and CDR2 LQKENI. Trimming cost V 0 bases and J 5 bases, with 10 bases left between them. The CDR3 is 15 amino acids.

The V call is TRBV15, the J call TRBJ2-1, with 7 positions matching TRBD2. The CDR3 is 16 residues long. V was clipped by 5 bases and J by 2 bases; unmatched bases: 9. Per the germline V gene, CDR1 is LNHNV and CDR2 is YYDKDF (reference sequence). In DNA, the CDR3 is TGTGCCACCAGCCCACGGGGGGTAGAGCCCTACAATGAGCAGTTCTTC. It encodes CATSPRGVEPYNEQFF.

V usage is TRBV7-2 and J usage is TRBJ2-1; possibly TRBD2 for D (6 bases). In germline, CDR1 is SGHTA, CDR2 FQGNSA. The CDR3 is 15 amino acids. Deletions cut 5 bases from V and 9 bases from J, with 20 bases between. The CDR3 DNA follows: TGTGCCAGCAGCCTGAGCGGGTCCTGGAAGGGTGAGCAGTTCTTC. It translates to CASSLSGSWKGEQFF.

In DNA, the CDR3 is TGCGCCAGCAGCCAAGGGACTAGCGGGAGTTACATTCAGTACTTC. It codes for CASSQGTSGSYIQYF. The chain is built from TRBV4-1 and TRBJ2-4, with 13 bases fitting TRBD2. The CDR3 totals 15 residues. CDR1 is MGHRA and CDR2 is YSYEKL in the germline V gene. After removal of 1 base from V and 8 bases from J, the junction contained 2 bases not matched to a gene.

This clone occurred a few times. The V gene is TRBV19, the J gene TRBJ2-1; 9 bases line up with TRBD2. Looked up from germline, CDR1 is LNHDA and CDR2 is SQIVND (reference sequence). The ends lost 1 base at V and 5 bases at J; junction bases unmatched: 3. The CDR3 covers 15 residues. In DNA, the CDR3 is TGTGCCAGTAGTATAGTTGCGGGAGGGGACAATGAGCAGTTCTTC. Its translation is CASSIVAGGDNEQFF.

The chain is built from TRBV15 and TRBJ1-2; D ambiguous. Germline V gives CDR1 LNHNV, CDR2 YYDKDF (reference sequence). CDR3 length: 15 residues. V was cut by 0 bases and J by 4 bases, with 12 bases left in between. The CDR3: CATSRDRGLGYGYTF. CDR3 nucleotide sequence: TGTGCCACCAGCAGAGATAGAGGGTTGGGCTATGGCTACACCTTC.

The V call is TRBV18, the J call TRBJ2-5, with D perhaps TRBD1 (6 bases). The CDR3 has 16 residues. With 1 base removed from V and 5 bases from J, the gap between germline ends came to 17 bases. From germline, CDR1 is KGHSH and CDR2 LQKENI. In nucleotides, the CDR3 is TGTGCCAGCTCACCACTCAGGGGCCCCGTAGGGGAGACCCAGTACTTC. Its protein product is CASSPLRGPVGETQYF.